This record concerns one T cell receptor beta chain sequence. The antigen remains unidentified. The same CDR3 is also encoded by other DNA sequences in this sample. Both 60 Vbeta primers and 13 Jbeta primers went into the PCR. Sequencing used immunoSEQ multiplex PCR; TCRdb keeps in-frame clones, though not all of them. The sample lists 58,000 or so clones; roughly 73% were seen once. This sample is drawn from a study of cytomegalovirus exposure and HLA in healthy donors. Study conclusions and caveats: Reportedly, diagnosis of cytomegalovirus status by the classifier showed high specificity and sensitivity.

The sample was PBMCs. This TCR was sampled from a woman aged 40 to 55 in good health and CMV-seropositive.

CDR3 in amino acids: CASSIAGQGYNEQFF. The CDR3 DNA is TGTGCCAGTAGTATAGCGGGACAGGGCTACAATGAGCAGTTCTTC. V usage is TRBV19 and J usage is TRBJ2-1, with 9 bases fitting TRBD1. V trimming: 1 base; J trimming: 3 bases; junction bases outside the gene matches: 1. The CDR3 has 15 residues. Germline-derived CDR1 and CDR2 are LNHDA and SQIVND (reference sequence).